This T cell receptor beta chain was sequenced during a study of control samples from healthy donors and cancer patients. Sequencing was performed with immunoSEQ multiplex PCR; in TCRdb, only in-frame clones are kept and a portion is missing. In the table there are 150,000 to 200,000 clones, approximately 86% of which are singletons. J lost 0 bases, V lost 6 bases, and 15 bases had no gene match. Germline-derived CDR1 and CDR2 are MNHEY and SVGEGT. This CDR3 comprises 19 residues. This chain uses TRBV6-2 or TRBV6-3 with TRBJ2-2, with TRBD1 matching over 8 bases. This TCR was sampled from a woman aged 30 to 39 in good health. The sequenced sample consisted of blood. Here the CDR3 DNA reads TGTGCCAGCAGCCGACAGGGGCTAGGAGATCTTGCGAACACCGGGGAGCTGTTTTTT. Translating gives CASSRQGLGDLANTGELFF.